This T cell receptor beta chain was recorded in a study of cytomegalovirus exposure and HLA in healthy donors. Overall study findings and caveats: Most CMV-associated TCR beta chains appeared HLA-restricted in a later analysis.

Points on this clone: Antigen unknown.

The CDR3 runs 18 residues. V gave up 6 bases and J gave up 0 bases; unmatched junction bases: 9. Germline CDR1 reads ENHRY; CDR2 reads SYGVKD. The PCR used 60 Vbeta and 13 Jbeta primers. Using immunoSEQ multiplex PCR, the repertoire was profiled, and TCRdb retains in-frame clones only, with some absent. The data contain around 120,000 clones, approximately 80% of them singletons. The chain employs TRBV10-3 and TRBJ2-3, with 13 bases matching TRBD2. Sequences were obtained from PBMCs. This sequence originates from a young man in good health and CMV-seropositive. CDR3 coding DNA: TGTGCCATCAGAGGGACTAGCGGGGTATTGCCTAGCACAGATACGCAGTATTTT. Amino acid sequence: CAIRGTSGVLPSTDTQYF.